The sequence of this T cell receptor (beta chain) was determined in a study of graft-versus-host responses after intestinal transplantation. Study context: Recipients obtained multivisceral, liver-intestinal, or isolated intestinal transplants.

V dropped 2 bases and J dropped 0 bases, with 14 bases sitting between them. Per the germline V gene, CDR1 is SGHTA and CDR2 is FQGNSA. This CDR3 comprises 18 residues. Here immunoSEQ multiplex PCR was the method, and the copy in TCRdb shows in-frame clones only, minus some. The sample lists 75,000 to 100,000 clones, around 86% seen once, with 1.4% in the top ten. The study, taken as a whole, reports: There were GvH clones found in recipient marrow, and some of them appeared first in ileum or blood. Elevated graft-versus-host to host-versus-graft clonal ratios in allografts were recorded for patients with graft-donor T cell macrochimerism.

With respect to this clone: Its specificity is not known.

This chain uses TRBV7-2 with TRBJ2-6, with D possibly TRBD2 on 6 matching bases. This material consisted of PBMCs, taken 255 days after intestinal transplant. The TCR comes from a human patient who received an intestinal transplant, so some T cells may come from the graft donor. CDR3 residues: CASSLWGGTVSGANVLTF. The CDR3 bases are TGTGCCAGCAGCTTATGGGGCGGGACTGTCTCTGGGGCCAACGTCCTGACTTTC.